A few counts support the clone carrying this T cell receptor (beta chain). Its matching antigen is unknown. Each CDR3 protein is one row after TCRdb ran MiXCR on the reads. Of roughly 860,000 distinct CDR3 sequences listed, approximately 29% are singletons. These data come from a study of T cell repertoires in cytomegalovirus infection. Study results and limitations: HLA-C-restricted CMV clonotypes gave the most frequent clonotype in two of eight donors.

Trimming took 4 bases from V and 6 from J, leaving 16 bases between them. The CDR3 is made up of 15 amino acids. CDR1 is MDHEN, CDR2 SYDVKM, per germline. The material sequenced was cultured CD8+ T cells from PBMCs, taken from culture after CMV antigen stimulation. The chain has TRBV28 and TRBJ2-1, with D perhaps matching TRBD1 (6 bases). The receptor was isolated from a human donor in good health (CMV status not recorded). Some clones in this sample may be carry-over from other donors' samples. In nucleotides, the CDR3 is TGTGCCAGCAGTTGGGGTGGGGGACACCTCAATGAGCAGTTCTTC. It is translated as CASSWGGGHLNEQFF.